What follows are 2 T cell receptor beta chains derived from one specimen sequenced in a study of human T cells and chemical hapten exposure. One entry per CDR3 protein results from TCRdb running MiXCR on the RACE reads. The sample lists over 130,000 distinct CDR3 sequences, 12% occurring once. Regarding time point: patch test 2, 6 weeks after DPC sensitization. Treatment denoted: therapeutic diphenylcyclopropenone sensitization with weekly scalp DPC. The source material was whole blood, sampled in connection with sensitization to the hapten diphenylcyclopropenone (DPC). The origin of the receptors is a woman aged 45-59 years with alopecia areata. Some clones in this sample may be carry-over from other donors' samples.

This clonotype has ten or more counts. This chain uses TRBV28 with TRBJ2-1; TRBD2 matches at 8 bases. The CDR3 has 15 amino acids. In germline, CDR1 is MDHEN, CDR2 SYDVKM. V shed 6 bases, J shed 7 bases, and the junction held 11 bases outside the gene matches. CDR3 loop: CASSRDSGTRNEQFF. The CDR3 coding sequence is TGTGCCAGCAGCCGGGACTCTGGGACTAGGAATGAGCAGTTCTTC.

The table lists this clonotype with a few counts. The V call is TRBV15, the J call TRBJ2-7; D possibly matches TRBD1 or TRBD2 (6 bases each). The V end was cut by 0 bases, the J end by 2 bases, with 14 bases between. The V gene's germline CDR1 is LNHNV and CDR2 YYDKDF (reference sequence). This CDR3 has 16 amino acids. CDR3 sequence: CATSRDSERGAYEQYF. The CDR3 region has the DNA TGTGCCACCAGCAGAGATTCGGAGAGGGGGGCCTACGAGCAGTACTTC. Together with reference TRBV15 and TRBJ2-7, the CDR3 gives the full variable domain: DAMVIQNPRYQVTQFGKPVTLSCSQTLNHNVMYWYQQKSSQAPKLLFHYYDKDFNNEADTPDNFQSRRPNTSFCFLDIRSPGLGDTAMYLCATSRDSERGAYEQYFGPGTRLTVT.